These T cell receptor beta chains were read from a single sample in a study of blood T cell repertoires in COVID-19. Profiling relied on immunoSEQ multiplex PCR, and the TCRdb table lists in-frame clones only, not all of them. The sample gives around 60,000 clones, about 79% of which show up once; less than 6.5% is in the top ten. The material sequenced was peripheral blood. The source is a woman aged 55-75 years with acute or convalescent COVID-19. The CDR3 runs from the conserved cysteine through the conserved F or W. The D gene is left open where the match is weak. The size of a clone is reported for some rows only, either as once, few or many, or as a class for expanded clones.

TRBD1,NA,TRBV5-1,TRBJ2-3,TGCGCCAGCAGCCGGGACAGGGGGTCTGGCACAGATACGCAGTATTTT,CASSRDRGSGTDTQYF
NA,NA,TRBV9,TRBJ1-2,TGTGCCAGCAGCGACGAGATGTTCGACTATGGCTACACCTTC,CASSDEMFDYGYTF
TRBD1,few,TRBV19,TRBJ1-5,TGTGCCAGTAGTCTCCGACAGGGGGCGACCCCCAATCAGCCCCAGCATTTT,CASSLRQGATPNQPQHF
TRBD2,NA,TRBV11-3,TRBJ2-3,TGTGCCAGCAGCAGGGACTCTAGCGGGGCCCTCACAGATACGCAGTATTTT,CASSRDSSGALTDTQYF
TRBD1,NA,TRBV27,TRBJ1-5,TGTGCCAGCAGTTCGTCCCTCCGGGACAGATGGCAGCCCCAGCATTTT,CASSSSLRDRWQPQHF
NA,NA,TRBV11-2,TRBJ1-4,TGTGCCAGCAGCTTAATCGCAGGAACTAATGAAAAACTGTTTTTT,CASSLIAGTNEKLFF
NA,NA,TRBV9,TRBJ2-2,TGTGCCAGCAGCATACGGGACTCCCACACCGGGGAGCTGTTTTTT,CASSIRDSHTGELFF
TRBD2,NA,TRBV11-2,TRBJ2-7,TGTGCCAGCAGCTTGTGGACTAGCGGGGGTCGCGAGCAGTACTTC,CASSLWTSGGREQYF
NA,once,TRBV30,TRBJ1-5,TGTGCCTGGAGTCCCTTCCGAGGGTTTAGCAATCAGCCCCAGCATTTT,CAWSPFRGFSNQPQHF
TRBD2,NA,TRBV29-1,TRBJ2-7,TGCAGCGTTGCAAATCCCGGGAGGTCCTACGAGCAGTACTTC,CSVANPGRSYEQYF
TRBD2,NA,TRBV10-2,TRBJ2-7,TGCGCCAGCAGGGGTAGCGGGGGATCCTACGAGCAGTACTTC,CASRGSGGSYEQYF
NA,NA,TRBV7-9,TRBJ1-4,TGTGCCAGCAGCCTAGCCGTGGGAGGGGAAAAACTGTTTTTT,CASSLAVGGEKLFF
NA,NA,TRBV7-9,TRBJ2-2,TGTGCCAGCAGCTTAGCGGGCCTGACGAACACCGGGGAGCTGTTTTTT,CASSLAGLTNTGELFF
TRBD1,NA,TRBV6-5,TRBJ2-5,TGTGCCAGCAGGGGGACAGGACACTCCCAAGAGACCCAGTACTTC,CASRGTGHSQETQYF
TRBD1,few,TRBV5-8,TRBJ2-3,TGTGCCAGCAGCCCGACAGGGGGTATCACAGATACGCAGTATTTT,CASSPTGGITDTQYF
TRBD1,NA,TRBV11-1,TRBJ1-1,TGTGCCAGCAGCAAGCAATCGGGACAGGGGGCTTCTGAAGCTTTCTTT,CASSKQSGQGASEAFF
TRBD1,once,TRBV7-3,TRBJ2-4,TGTGCCAGCAGCCCGGGACAGGGGGTCCAAAACATTCAGTACTTC,CASSPGQGVQNIQYF
NA,NA,TRBV18,TRBJ1-2,TGTGCCAGCTCACGCGAAGCCTTCTTGTCGGATGGCTACACCTTC,CASSREAFLSDGYTF
TRBD1,NA,TRBV10-1,TRBJ1-1,TGCGCCAGCAGTGCTGGGACAGGAAGAGTGAACACTGAAGCTTTCTTT,CASSAGTGRVNTEAFF
TRBD2,NA,TRBV3-1/TRBV3-2,TRBJ2-1,TGTGCCAGCAGCCTGCGGGGGCGGGGGGTAAAAGAGCAGTTCTTC,CASSLRGRGVKEQFF
NA,NA,TRBV4-1,TRBJ1-3,TGCGCCAGCAGCCAAGACACAGGTAATACGCCTGGAAACACCATATATTTT,CASSQDTGNTPGNTIYF
TRBD2,NA,TRBV5-1,TRBJ2-7,TGCGCCAGCAGTCCCCCGCGGGGGGGGTACGAGCAGTACTTC,CASSPPRGGYEQYF
NA,NA,TRBV12-3/TRBV12-4,TRBJ1-1,TGTGCCAGCAGTTTTAGCACGGCGGGGGCTTTCTTT,CASSFSTAGAFF
TRBD1,NA,TRBV5-1,TRBJ2-7,TGCGCCAGCAGCTCCGGGACAGACTACGAGCAGTACTTC,CASSSGTDYEQYF
NA,NA,TRBV9,TRBJ1-2,TGTGCCAGCAGCGCCCGAAACCCGGGACACTTTAGCTATGGCTACACCTTC,CASSARNPGHFSYGYTF
TRBD2,NA,TRBV3-1/TRBV3-2,TRBJ2-1,TGTGCCAGCAGCCAGTCCCTCGCGGGGGGGTACAATGAGCAGTTCTTC,CASSQSLAGGYNEQFF
NA,NA,TRBV19,TRBJ1-2,TGTGCCAGTAACCGGGCAGGGGCTAACTATGGCTACACCTTC,CASNRAGANYGYTF
NA,NA,TRBV14,TRBJ1-2,TGTGCCAGCAGCCAAGATCGGGCGGGCTCCCCCACCTTC,CASSQDRAGSPTF
TRBD2,NA,TRBV4-2,TRBJ2-1,TGTGCCAGCAGCCAGCCACTGGCGGGGGGGCCGAATGAGCAGTTCTTC,CASSQPLAGGPNEQFF
NA,few,TRBV5-4,TRBJ1-6,TGTGCCAGCAGCTTGGAATCGGGGGGCTCACCCCTCCACTTT,CASSLESGGSPLHF
TRBD2,NA,TRBV5-1,TRBJ2-2,TGCGCCAGCAGCCTCCTAGCGGGTTCGAACACCGGGGAGCTGTTTTTT,CASSLLAGSNTGELFF
TRBD1,NA,TRBV14,TRBJ2-7,TGTGCCAGCAGTCGACAGGGGGCAAGGTACGAGCAGTACTTC,CASSRQGARYEQYF
NA,NA,TRBV14,TRBJ1-1,TGTGCCAGCAGCCAGGGCGCTGAAGCTTTCTTT,CASSQGAEAFF
NA,NA,TRBV7-2,TRBJ2-1,TGTGCCAGCACCGTGACCCGGGGGGCCAACTACAATGAGCAGTTCTTC,CASTVTRGANYNEQFF
TRBD1,NA,TRBV2,TRBJ1-1,TGTGCCAGCAGAAATACAGGGGGCAGTACTGAAGCTTTCTTT,CASRNTGGSTEAFF
TRBD1,NA,TRBV5-1,TRBJ1-2,TGCGCCAGCAGCTCCTCCGGGACAGGGAGCGGCTACACCTTC,CASSSSGTGSGYTF
NA,NA,TRBV29-1,TRBJ1-5,TGCAGCGCCCGGGAGGGTCTGGATCAGCCCCAGCATTTT,CSAREGLDQPQHF
TRBD2,NA,TRBV6-5,TRBJ2-5,TGTGCCAGCAGTTACAGCTCGCGGGGGGGCCGTGAGACCCAGTACTTC,CASSYSSRGGRETQYF
NA,once,TRBV5-1,TRBJ2-1,TGCGCCAGCAGCTTGCTAGGGGATAGGGGGAATGAGCAGTTCTTC,CASSLLGDRGNEQFF
TRBD1,few,TRBV5-1,TRBJ2-3,TGCGCCAGCAGCTTGGGGGGGACAGCTAGCACAGATACGCAGTATTTT,CASSLGGTASTDTQYF
TRBD1,NA,TRBV25-1,TRBJ2-7,TGTGCCAGCAGCCGACAGGGTATGGCCTACGAGCAGTACTTC,CASSRQGMAYEQYF
NA,NA,TRBV10-2,TRBJ2-2,TGCGCCAGCGGGGTAGGACTACTCGGGGAGCTGTTTTTT,CASGVGLLGELFF
TRBD1,NA,TRBV6-1,TRBJ1-3,TGTGCCAGCAGTGGAACAGGGGGCATCGCGGGAAACACCATATATTTT,CASSGTGGIAGNTIYF
TRBD1,NA,TRBV14,TRBJ1-1,TGTGCCAGCAGCCTCCGAGCAGGACAGGGGGAGACTGAAGCTTTCTTT,CASSLRAGQGETEAFF
NA,NA,TRBV7-5,TRBJ1-6,TGTGCCAGAAGCTTGACAGCCGGGACAGGGTATTCACCCCTCCACTTT,CARSLTAGTGYSPLHF
NA,NA,TRBV6-5,TRBJ2-5,TGTGCCGGCAAGGCGCGGGGTGCGGAGACCCAGTACTTC,CAGKARGAETQYF